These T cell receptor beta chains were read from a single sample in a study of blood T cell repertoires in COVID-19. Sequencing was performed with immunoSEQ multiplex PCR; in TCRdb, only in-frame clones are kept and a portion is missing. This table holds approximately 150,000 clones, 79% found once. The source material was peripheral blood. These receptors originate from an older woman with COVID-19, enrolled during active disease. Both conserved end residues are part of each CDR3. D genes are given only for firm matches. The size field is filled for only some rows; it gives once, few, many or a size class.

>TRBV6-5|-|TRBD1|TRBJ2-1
TGTGCCAGCATCCGGGAGACAGGGGTCAATGAGCAGTTCTTC
CASIRETGVNEQFF
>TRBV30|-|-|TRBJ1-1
TGTGCCTGGAGTGTACAAGAGAACACTGAAGCTTTCTTT
CAWSVQENTEAFF
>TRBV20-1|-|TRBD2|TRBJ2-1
TGCAGTGCTAGTTTACCGGGAGGGCCGGGTAATGAGCAGTTCTTC
CSASLPGGPGNEQFF
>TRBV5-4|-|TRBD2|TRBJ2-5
TGTGCCAGCAGCTTGGGACTAGCTGGGGAGACCCAGTACTTC
CASSLGLAGETQYF
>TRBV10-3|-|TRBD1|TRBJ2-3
TGTGCCATCAGTCTTCAGGGGGCAGAAGATACGCAGTATTTT
CAISLQGAEDTQYF
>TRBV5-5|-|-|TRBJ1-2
TGTGCCAGCAGCTTGGGGCAGGCCGAAAACTATGGCTACACCTTC
CASSLGQAENYGYTF
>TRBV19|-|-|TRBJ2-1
TGTGCCAGTAGTATAGCAGGCGCGGTCCGGGGGGAGCAGTTCTTC
CASSIAGAVRGEQFF
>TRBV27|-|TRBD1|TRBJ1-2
TGTGCCAGCAGACAGACAGGGGGGGACTATGGCTACACCTTC
CASRQTGGDYGYTF
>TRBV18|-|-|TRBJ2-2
TGTGCCAGCTCACCGCTACCCGGGGCCGGGGAGCTGTTTTTT
CASSPLPGAGELFF
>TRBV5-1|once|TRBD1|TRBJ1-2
TGCGCCAGCAGCCCGACAGGGGGCCATGGCTACACCTTC
CASSPTGGHGYTF
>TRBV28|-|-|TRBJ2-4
TGTGCCAGCAGTGAAAACTTTGCCTCCGCCAAAAACATTCAGTACTTC
CASSENFASAKNIQYF
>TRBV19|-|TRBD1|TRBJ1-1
TGTGCCAGTAGTGACAGGGGAAACACTGAAGCTTTCTTT
CASSDRGNTEAFF
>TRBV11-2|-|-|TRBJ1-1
TGTGCCAGCAGCTTAGCGGCGGGATCCACTGAAGCTTTCTTT
CASSLAAGSTEAFF
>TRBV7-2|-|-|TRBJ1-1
TGTGCCAGCAGCCCCGTAGCTTCGTTTGGCACTGAAGCTTTCTTT
CASSPVASFGTEAFF
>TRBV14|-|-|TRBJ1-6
TGTGCCAGCAGCGAACGGGGTGATAATTCACCCCTCCACTTT
CASSERGDNSPLHF
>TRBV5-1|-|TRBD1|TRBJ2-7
TGCGCCAGCAGCGCACGGGACAGGGGCAACGAGCAGTACTTC
CASSARDRGNEQYF
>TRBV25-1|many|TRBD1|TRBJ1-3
TGTGCCAGCAGCCCCGGCAGGGGGGCTGGAAACACCATATATTTT
CASSPGRGAGNTIYF
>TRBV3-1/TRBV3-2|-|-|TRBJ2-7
TGTGCCAGCAGCCAAGACAGCTACGAGCAGTACTTC
CASSQDSYEQYF
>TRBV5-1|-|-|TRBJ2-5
TGCGCCAGCAGCTTGCAGGGGCCTTCCGGAGAGACCCAGTACTTC
CASSLQGPSGETQYF
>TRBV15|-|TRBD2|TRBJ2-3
TGTGCCACCAGCAGAGGGGAGGGCGTTTGGACGCAGTATTTT
CATSRGEGVWTQYF
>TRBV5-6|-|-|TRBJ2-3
TGTGCCAGCAGTAGTAACGGGAGAGGTGGGAATTTT
CASSSNGRGGNF
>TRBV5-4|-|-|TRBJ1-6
TGTGCCAGCAGCTCGGTCAGGGGTCGTAATTCACCCCTCCACTTT
CASSSVRGRNSPLHF
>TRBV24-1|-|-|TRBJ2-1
TGTGCCACCAGTGACACCTGGGGGGGGCTCTACAATGAGCAGTTCTTC
CATSDTWGGLYNEQFF
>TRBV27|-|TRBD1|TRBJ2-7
TGTGCCAGCAGTCAGGGGACAGGGAATATCTACGAGCAGTACTTC
CASSQGTGNIYEQYF
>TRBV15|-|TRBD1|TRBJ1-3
TGTGCCACCAGCAGAGGCAGGGGGGTCTCTGGAAACACCATATATTTT
CATSRGRGVSGNTIYF
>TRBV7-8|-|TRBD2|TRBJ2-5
TGTGCCAGCAGCACTCGAGCGGGGGCACAAGAGACCCAGTACTTC
CASSTRAGAQETQYF
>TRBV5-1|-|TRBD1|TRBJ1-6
TGCGCCAGCAGCTTCACAGGGGGCTCCTATAATTCACCCCTCCACTTT
CASSFTGGSYNSPLHF
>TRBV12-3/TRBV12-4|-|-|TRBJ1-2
TGTGCCAGCAGCACCAGGGAAGACTATGGCTACACCTTC
CASSTREDYGYTF
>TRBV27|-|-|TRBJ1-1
TGTGCCAGCAGTGTTCTGGGGGGGTCAGCTTTCTTT
CASSVLGGSAFF
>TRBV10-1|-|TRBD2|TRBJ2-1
TGCGCCAGCAGTGGGGGACTAGCGGGGGAGCAGTTCTTC
CASSGGLAGEQFF
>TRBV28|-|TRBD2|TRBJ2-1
TGTGCCAGTTTAGCGGGAGGGCCCTCCAATGAGCAGTTCTTC
CASLAGGPSNEQFF
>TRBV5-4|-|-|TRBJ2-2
TGTGCCAGCAGCTTCAGATCTCCCCCCCCTCGGGGCACCGGGGAGCTGTTTTTT
CASSFRSPPPRGTGELFF
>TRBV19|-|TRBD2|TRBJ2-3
TGTGCCAGTAGTAGGACTAGCGGGGTTGCAGATACGCAGTATTTT
CASSRTSGVADTQYF
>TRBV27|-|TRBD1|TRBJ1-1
TGTGCCAGCAGTTCTTCAGAGACAGGGGACTCCGGCACTGAAGCTTTCTTT
CASSSSETGDSGTEAFF
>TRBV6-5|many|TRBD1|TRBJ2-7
TGTGCCAGCAGTATCACAGGGGCGAGCTCCTACGAGCAGTACTTC
CASSITGASSYEQYF
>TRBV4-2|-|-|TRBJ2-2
TGTGCCAGCAGCCAGGACGGACAGTTCATCACCGGGGAGCTGTTTTTT
CASSQDGQFITGELFF
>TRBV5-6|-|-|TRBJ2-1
TGTGCCAGCACCCTGAGGAATGAGCAGTTCTTC
CASTLRNEQFF
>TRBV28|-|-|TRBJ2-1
TGTGCCAGCAGTTTCGTGAATGAGCAGTTCTTC
CASSFVNEQFF